This T cell receptor (beta chain) was recovered during a study of blood T cell repertoires in COVID-19. Study context: Samples taken during acute and convalescent COVID-19 were collected in the United States, Italy and Spain. Sources were T cells, B-cell-depleted T cells, or PBMCs; the material itself was cDNA or gDNA.

As originally analysed: It was from reference gene primer amplification that nucleated cell counts were estimated. Clones were sequenced by immunoSEQ multiplex PCR, and TCRdb holds only the in-frame ones, with some missing. The V and J calls and clone size come from that table; D and trimming were worked out from the DNA. The sample includes around 150,000 clones, over 80% of them seen just once. Germline CDR1 SGHTA, CDR2 FQGNSA. V shed 4 bases and J 3 bases; nucleotides not matched to a gene: 7. CDR3 size: 16 residues. The receptor's source is a woman over 75 with active or convalescent COVID-19. The chain couples TRBV7-2 to TRBJ2-3, with 10 bases fitting TRBD2. The sequencing input was peripheral blood. The CDR3 loop reads CASSSPGLARTDTQYF. The CDR3, as DNA: TGTGCCAGCAGCTCACCGGGACTAGCGAGGACAGATACGCAGTATTTT.